Listed below are T cell receptor beta chains from one sample, sequenced in a study of response to subunit inactivated influenza vaccine. TCRdb reanalysed the RT-PCR reads using MiXCR and keeps one entry per CDR3 protein. The sample carries hundreds of thousands of distinct CDR3 sequences, around 8% recorded once. Sequencing used PBMCs from blood, obtained about 24 months after vaccination. These receptors were taken from a man in his fifties or sixties who received an inactivated influenza vaccine. Each CDR3 is given without its conserved first and last residue.

SARVFVGTSGGARETQY,TRBV20-1
ASSFRLRWDTGELF,TRBV5-6
ASNDRGLNNQPQH,TRBV19
ASSLSLALNYEQY,TRBV5-1
ASRATQGSYEQY,TRBV2
ASSFSGSPLH,TRBV12-3/TRBV12-4
ASSQDVGVDEQF,TRBV4-2
GGIPDSNQPQH,TRBV20-1
SASRGSGDYGYT,TRBV20-1
ASSTTSGRASDTQY,TRBV7-9